This T cell receptor (beta chain) was sequenced for a study of CD8 T cells in ankylosing spondylitis. One entry per CDR3 protein, called by TCRdb with MiXCR from the 5' RACE reads. Of about 220,000 distinct CDR3 sequences listed, 20% to 30% are singletons. The V gene's germline CDR1 is MNHEY and CDR2 SVGEGT. V was pared by 2 bases and J by 0 bases, with 7 bases between. This CDR3 has 15 residues. Details on this clonotype: Its antigen is still unknown.

Study observations and caveats: It was reported that disease-linked clones were significantly enriched in matched ankylosing spondylitis synovial fluid.

The chain uses TRBV6-2 or TRBV6-3 and TRBJ2-2, with D hard to call. This TCR came from a male donor with ankylosing spondylitis or in good health (not recorded which). Sequenced input: blood, either unsorted or a sorted T cell fraction (not recorded which). CDR3 bases: TGTGCCAGCAGTTACGCAGTATCGAACACCGGGGAGCTGTTTTTT. Protein: CASSYAVSNTGELFF.